Shown below are 26 T cell receptor beta chains from a single sample sequenced in a study of cytomegalovirus exposure and HLA in healthy donors (dated by TCRdb to about 2017). Libraries were constructed by the immunoSEQ multiplex PCR assay. A mixture of 60 forward primers for TCR Vbeta segments and 13 reverse primers for TCR Jbeta segments was used in the multiplex PCR. The clones in this table, taken by TCRdb from immuneACCESS, are in-frame only. Not every clone is retained; where verified, under half of the shortfall comes from an unresolved V gene, and the cause of the rest is unknown. A total of around 150,000 clones appear in this sample, approximately 80% of them only once. The ten largest clonotypes hold roughly 3.6% of the sample. The sequenced sample was PBMCs. These receptor sequences come from a man aged 25-45 years in good health and CMV-seropositive.

This sequence joins TRBV1 and TRBJ2-2; whether TRBD2, the table's D call, matches the DNA was not checked. TRBV1 is termed a pseudogene. This CDR3 region has 16 residues. The CDR3 region is CTSSQDRRGEHGELFF. The CDR3 DNA reads as TGCACCAGCAGCCAAGATCGGCGGGGGGAACACGGGGAGCTGTTTTTT.

The chain uses TRBV28 and TRBJ2-7, with a tentative D call TRBD1 (6 bases). The V end lost 6 bases, the J end lost 4 bases, and 16 bases lay between the germline ends. The V gene's germline CDR1 is MDHEN and CDR2 SYDVKM. The CDR3 loop spans 14 amino acids. The CDR3 coding sequence is TGTGCCAGCAGACCCAGGGGAGAATTTTACGAGCAGTACTTC. Encoded protein: CASRPRGEFYEQYF.

This clone has just a few counts. The chain combines TRBV5-5 with TRBJ1-5; no clear D gene. Per germline, CDR1 SGHKS and CDR2 YYEKEE (reference sequence). Trimming took off 0 bases at V and 4 bases at J, with 5 bases between the two ends. The CDR3 has 13 amino acids. The CDR3 here is CASSLDGNQPQHF. The CDR3 DNA sequence: TGTGCCAGCAGCTTGGACGGGAATCAGCCCCAGCATTTT.

This chain connects TRBV7-3 to TRBJ2-2; no firm D call. The germline V gene encodes CDR1 SGHTA and CDR2 FQGTGA. The CDR3 covers 13 residues. V lost 5 bases, J lost 2 bases, and 6 bases lay in between. The CDR3 spells CASSPFNTGELFF. The CDR3 DNA reads as TGTGCCAGCAGCCCGTTTAACACCGGGGAGCTGTTTTTT.

Worth noting for this clone: Other DNA sequences in the sample encode the same CDR3. The V call is TRBV6-5, the J call TRBJ1-6; D not certain. V lost 6 bases and J lost 7, with 13 bases in between. Germline CDR1 is MNHEY and CDR2 is SVGAGI. The CDR3 spans 14 residues. DNA for the CDR3: TGTGCCAGCAGCGGACCTGGGGAGAATTCACCCCTCCACTTT. It codes for CASSGPGENSPLHF.

This clone turned up a few times. The chain employs TRBV5-6 and TRBJ2-7; a possible D gene is TRBD2 (5 bases). V was shortened by 0 bases and J by 7 bases, with 17 bases between the two germline ends. Germline V gene data show CDR1 as SGHDT and CDR2 as YYEEEE. The CDR3 has 15 residues. This chain's CDR3 is CASSLVQSLTGEQYF. CDR3 sequence (DNA): TGTGCCAGCAGCTTGGTTCAGAGCTTGACGGGGGAGCAGTACTTC.

The J gene is TRBJ2-7, the V gene TRBV5-4; D may be TRBD1 (5 bases). The germline gives CDR1 SGHNT, CDR2 YYREEE (reference sequence). V dropped 1 base and J dropped 3 bases, with 11 bases sitting between them. The length of the CDR3 is 14 residues. The CDR3 reads CASSLRQGSYEQYF. As DNA, the CDR3 is TGTGCCAGCAGCTTGCGGCAGGGAAGCTACGAGCAGTACTTC. The full variable domain, completed using reference TRBV5-4 and TRBJ2-7, is ETGVTQSPTHLIKTRGQQVTLRCSSQSGHNTVSWYQQALGQGPQFIFQYYREEENGRGNFPPRFSGLQFPNYSSELNVNALELDDSALYLCASSLRQGSYEQYFGPGTRLTVT.

Of note for this clone: The sample carries other DNA sequences with the same CDR3. The chain couples TRBV27 to TRBJ1-6; D is uncertain. Trimming shortened V by 3 bases and J by 9 bases, and 6 bases separated the two germline ends. Germline CDR1 MNHEY, CDR2 SMNVEV (reference sequence). The CDR3 runs 12 residues. The CDR3 is CASSFRGSPLHF. The CDR3 bases are TGTGCCAGCAGTTTCCGGGGTTCACCCCTCCACTTT.

The CDR3 DNA reads as TGTGCCAGCAAGTGGTTTGACAGGGGGCACACTGAAGCTTTCTTT. This sequence encodes CASKWFDRGHTEAFF. This chain joins TRBV5-4 and TRBJ1-1; TRBD1 matches at 10 bases. The CDR3 has 15 residues. Germline CDR1 is SGHNT and CDR2 is YYREEE (reference sequence). V lost 6 bases and J lost 3; bases outside the gene matches: 8. The variable domain in full, with the rest retrieved from reference TRBV5-4 and TRBJ1-1, is ETGVTQSPTHLIKTRGQQVTLRCSSQSGHNTVSWYQQALGQGPQFIFQYYREEENGRGNFPPRFSGLQFPNYSSELNVNALELDDSALYLCASKWFDRGHTEAFFGQGTRLTVV.

This clone was seen more than once but under ten times. This chain joins TRBV6-1 and TRBJ1-1; D may be TRBD1 (6 bases). The CDR3 totals 14 residues. Per germline, CDR1 MNHNS and CDR2 SASEGT. V was shortened by 6 bases and J by 1 base, with 12 bases between the two germline ends. This CDR3 reads CASRRGGSNTEAFF. The CDR3 region has the DNA TGTGCCAGCAGGAGGGGGGGCTCGAACACTGAAGCTTTCTTT.

The CDR3 loop reads CASSPRQGGDEQYF. Here the CDR3 DNA reads TGTGCCAGCAGCCCGCGACAAGGGGGCGACGAGCAGTACTTC. The chain employs TRBV11-2 and TRBJ2-7, with TRBD1 identical over 7 bases. The CDR3 extends over 14 amino acids. Unmatched junction bases numbered 9, after V lost 5 bases and J lost 5 bases. The V gene's germline CDR1 is SGHAT and CDR2 FQNNGV.

This clone was found once. The chain joins TRBV5-1 to TRBJ1-4; 9 bases align to TRBD1. Per the germline V gene, CDR1 is SGHRS and CDR2 is YFSETQ. The length of the CDR3 is 15 residues. With V trimmed by 3 bases and J by 7 bases, 7 bases remained unmatched. CDR3 protein: CASSSQGASGEKLFF. CDR3 DNA: TGCGCCAGCAGCTCACAGGGGGCAAGTGGTGAAAAACTGTTTTTT.

About this clone itself: The sample carries other DNA sequences with the same CDR3. This chain links TRBV18 with TRBJ2-7, with 11 bases lining up with TRBD1. J gave up 2 bases and V 0 bases, and 0 bases lay outside the gene matches. The CDR3 length is 15 residues. CDR1 is KGHSH and CDR2 is LQKENI in the germline V gene. CDR3 region: CASSPPGQGAYEQYF. The DNA of the CDR3 is TGTGCCAGCTCACCACCGGGACAGGGGGCCTACGAGCAGTACTTC.

This chain links TRBV29-1 with TRBJ2-1; maybe TRBD1 (6 bases). Trimming shortened V by 4 bases and J by 5 bases, and 9 bases separated the two germline ends. Germline CDR1 and CDR2: SQVTM and ANQGSEA. This CDR3 comprises 12 residues. CDR3 in DNA: TGCAGCGTTGCAGGGGTCAACAATGAGCAGTTCTTC. It codes for CSVAGVNNEQFF.

The rearrangement links TRBV2 to TRBJ1-5, with D possibly matching TRBD1 (6 bases). CDR1 is SNHLY, CDR2 FYNNEI, per germline. The V gene lost 3 bases and the J gene lost 7 bases, with 19 bases spanning the gap. CDR3 length: 16 residues. The CDR3 DNA sequence: TGTGCCAGCAGTGACCCACAGGGAGCCCAGGGACAGCCCCAGCATTTT. Translated: CASSDPQGAQGQPQHF.

The chain couples TRBV27 to TRBJ1-1; 7 positions agree with TRBD1. This CDR3 is 16 amino acids long. Germline CDR1 is MNHEY and CDR2 is SMNVEV (reference sequence). V trimming: 5 bases; J trimming: 5 bases; junction bases outside the gene matches: 14. The CDR3 reads CASSAGGQRTNTEAFF. Here the CDR3 DNA reads TGTGCCAGCAGTGCGGGGGGACAGCGTACGAATACTGAAGCTTTCTTT.

The chain carries TRBV5-4 and TRBJ2-3, with D tentatively TRBD2 (6 bases). Germline CDR1 SGHNT, CDR2 YYREEE (reference sequence). The CDR3 totals 14 residues. V dropped 1 base and J dropped 2 bases, with 8 bases sitting between them. The DNA of the CDR3 is TGTGCCAGCAGCTTGACTAGCATCACAGATACGCAGTATTTT. It yields the protein CASSLTSITDTQYF. Full variable domain (rest looked up from reference TRBV5-4 and TRBJ2-3): ETGVTQSPTHLIKTRGQQVTLRCSSQSGHNTVSWYQQALGQGPQFIFQYYREEENGRGNFPPRFSGLQFPNYSSELNVNALELDDSALYLCASSLTSITDTQYFGPGTRLTVL.

This clone was detected a few times. V usage is TRBV6-1 and J usage is TRBJ1-5, with D tentatively TRBD1 (5 bases). Germline CDR1 MNHNS, CDR2 SASEGT. The CDR3 consists of 14 residues. Trimming removed 1 base from V and 6 bases from J, with 10 bases in between. The CDR3 here is CASSEVRVLQPQHF. The CDR3 nucleotides are TGTGCCAGCAGTGAAGTCAGGGTTCTTCAGCCCCAGCATTTT.

This chain uses TRBV4-1 with TRBJ1-2, with 8 bases matching TRBD1. The V gene end was trimmed by 1 base and the J gene end by 6 bases; junction bases not matched to a gene: 4. The CDR3 is 14 amino acids. CDR1 is MGHRA and CDR2 is YSYEKL in the germline V gene. The CDR3 reads CASSQGQGLDGYTF. The CDR3 DNA reads as TGCGCCAGCAGCCAAGGACAGGGGTTAGATGGCTACACCTTC.

The V and J genes are TRBV6-1 and TRBJ2-2, with 7 bases aligning to TRBD1. Looked up from germline, CDR1 is MNHNS and CDR2 is SASEGT. The CDR3 contains 15 residues. V shed 7 bases and J 4 bases; nucleotides not matched to a gene: 9. The CDR3 spells CASTPTGTGTGELFF. For the CDR3, the DNA is TGTGCCAGCACCCCGACAGGGACGGGCACCGGGGAGCTGTTTTTT.

The rearrangement uses TRBV6-6 and TRBJ1-5, with 10 bases fitting TRBD1. CDR3 length equals 15 residues. V was clipped by 6 bases and J by 4 bases; unmatched bases: 6. CDR1 MNHNY and CDR2 SVGAGI come from the germline V gene (reference sequence). DNA of the CDR3: TGTGCCAGCAGGGCACCGGGACAGGGGAATCAGCCCCAGCATTTT. Protein product: CASRAPGQGNQPQHF.

The chain carries TRBV30 and TRBJ1-5; a possible D gene is TRBD1 (5 bases). CDR3 length equals 10 residues. Per the germline V gene, CDR1 is GTSNPN and CDR2 is SVGIG (reference sequence). The ends were cut back, 8 bases at V and 9 bases at J, with 11 bases in the middle. The CDR3 protein is CAQGLRPQHF. In DNA form, the CDR3 reads TGTGCCCAGGGCCTTAGGCCCCAGCATTTT.

CDR3 loop: CASSLAPSSTDTQYF. DNA of the CDR3: TGTGCCAGCAGCTTAGCTCCTTCTAGCACAGATACGCAGTATTTT. The chain uses TRBV7-7 and TRBJ2-3; D is uncertain. Germline loops: CDR1 SSHAT, CDR2 FNYEAQ (reference sequence). This CDR3 is 15 amino acids long. Trimming pared 0 bases from V and 0 bases from J, leaving 7 bases between.

A single count supports this clone. The chain is built from TRBV18 and TRBJ2-2; TRBD1 might be the D (5 bases). The CDR3 length is 15 residues. CDR1 and CDR2 from the germline V gene are KGHSH and LQKENI. Trimming took off 0 bases at V and 4 bases at J, with 9 bases between the two ends. DNA of the CDR3: TGTGCCAGCTCACCACCGGCAGGGTTCACCGGGGAGCTGTTTTTT. It translates to CASSPPAGFTGELFF.

The chain employs TRBV7-2 and TRBJ2-7; D unresolved. V gave up 1 base and J gave up 6 bases, with 7 bases separating them. Germline V lookup: CDR1 SGHTA, CDR2 FQGNSA. This CDR3 is built from 12 residues. The DNA for the CDR3 is TGTGCCAGCAGCTTAGGAGATTCCGAGCAGTACTTC. It specifies CASSLGDSEQYF.

The chain joins TRBV5-4 to TRBJ2-7; TRBD1 agrees at 10 bases. With V trimmed by 0 bases and J by 3 bases, 3 bases remained unmatched. The CDR3 sequence is 15 residues long. The germline CDR1 and CDR2 sequences are SGHNT and YYREEE (reference sequence). CDR3: CASSLAGQGIYEQYF. CDR3 coding DNA: TGTGCCAGCAGCTTGGCGGGACAGGGGATCTACGAGCAGTACTTC. The complete variable domain, with remaining parts taken from reference TRBV5-4 and TRBJ2-7, reads ETGVTQSPTHLIKTRGQQVTLRCSSQSGHNTVSWYQQALGQGPQFIFQYYREEENGRGNFPPRFSGLQFPNYSSELNVNALELDDSALYLCASSLAGQGIYEQYFGPGTRLTVT.